The present entry profiles one T cell receptor beta chain with its context. Its antigen is still unknown. Per-base qualities were not stored, and no clone one base away is much larger. Donors were healthy HIV-negative adults with no recently reported acute infections or vaccinations. Only Caucasian adults living in Nashville, Tennessee, USA were represented among the donors. For unsorted samples, approximately 81 million PBMCs were counted, and genomic DNA was extracted using the QIAamp DNA Blood Mini kit. Blood was obtained by leukapheresis, after which PBMCs were separated by Ficoll-Histopaque density gradient centrifugation and cryopreserved in liquid nitrogen vapor phase. This sample stems from a study of shared clonotypes between healthy human individuals (dated by TCRdb to 2018 to 2020). Background on the whole study: The cohort included three men and two women between 18 and 49 years of age. To estimate repertoire size and how much clonotypes are shared between individuals, the study performed deep sequencing of blood TCR repertoires from about 5 healthy adults. To increase sequencing depth and limit assay-specific biases, TCR repertoire library preparation and sequencing were carried out by different laboratories using diverse techniques. Between about 0.8 and 9 billion PBMCs per donor were obtained by leukapheresis.

TCR CDR3 regions were amplified from genomic DNA by multiplex PCR using the deep immunoSEQ assay. Extracted genomic DNA from each cell subset was distributed evenly across all wells of several immunoSEQ 96-well plates, and each plate was treated as a replicate. For unsorted PBMC, around 290 ng of genomic DNA, equivalent to roughly 30,000 T cell genomes, went into each replicate PCR. Unsorted PBMC genomic DNA was sequenced across ten immunoSEQ deep assay plates. Purified libraries were quantified with a Qubit 3.0 fluorometer, sized on a Bioanalyzer 2100, and re-quantified with the KAPA Library Quantification kit. Every immunoSEQ 96-well plate was sequenced on a dedicated single-read 150-cycle Illumina NextSeq 550 flow cell. As for how the authors treated the data: Because the immunoSEQ output included only junctional sequences and no quality scores, the filtering could not be the same as the filtering used for full-length reads. To assign V/J genes and CDR3, sequences were annotated using PyIR, a Python wrapper for IgBLAST v1.9, with IMGT germline references. Any read was removed if the V/J assignment was weak (E-value above 1e-6), the CDR3 was missing, or the read contained stop codons, out-of-frame junctions, or ambiguous translated residues. V3J clonotypes were defined as sequences sharing the same inferred V gene, J gene, and CDR3 amino acid sequence. To compute the percentage overlap between repertoires, the number of shared unique clonotypes was divided by the size of the smaller repertoire. Repertoire richness was assessed with RTK rarefaction, the Chao1 estimator, and Recon v2.1 estimates of unobserved clonotypes. The table was pulled from immuneACCESS by TCRdb, which kept in-frame rearrangements only. Such tables lose some clones; where checked, under half of the loss comes from unresolved V genes, and the rest has no known cause. D and trimming were read from the DNA, whereas the V and J calls and clone size are those reported in that table. The sample yields about 480,000 clones; 75% to 80% were counted once. The leading ten clones occupy around 13% of the sample.

Points the paper makes about the study in general: Sampling was restricted to blood, and TCR repertoires in tissues likely differ from the TCR repertoires found in blood. Pairwise subsampling indicated that sequencing depth was expected to affect the degree of clonotype sharing among donors. Because the study included a small number of donors, the genetic and exposure-history diversity represented was limited.

The cysteine opens and the phenylalanine closes a CDR3 of 14 amino acids. CDR3 DNA is the only sequence kept; it has 42 bases, read in frame from the first base. CDR1 SEHNR and CDR2 FQNEAQ are derived from the germline V gene (reference sequence). V drops 3 bases and J drops 2 bases, leaving 10 bases in between. The TCR originated in a woman aged 40 to 50 in good health. Some clones in this sample may be carry-over from other donors' samples. The sample consisted of PBMCs. This sequence uses TRBV7-9 and TRBJ2-5, and the D gene may be TRBD2, 5 bases matching. The DNA sequence is TGTGCCAGCAGCTTCGGCCAGCGGCAAGAGACCCAGTACTTC. Translated, it gives CASSFGQRQETQYF. The CDR3 plus the reference TRBV7-9 and TRBJ2-5 genes for the other parts give the full variable domain: DTGVSQNPRHKITKRGQNVTFRCDPISEHNRLYWYRQTLGQGPEFLTYFQNEAQLEKSRLLSDRFSAERPKGSFSTLEIQRTEQGDSAMYLCASSFGQRQETQYFGPGTRLLVL.